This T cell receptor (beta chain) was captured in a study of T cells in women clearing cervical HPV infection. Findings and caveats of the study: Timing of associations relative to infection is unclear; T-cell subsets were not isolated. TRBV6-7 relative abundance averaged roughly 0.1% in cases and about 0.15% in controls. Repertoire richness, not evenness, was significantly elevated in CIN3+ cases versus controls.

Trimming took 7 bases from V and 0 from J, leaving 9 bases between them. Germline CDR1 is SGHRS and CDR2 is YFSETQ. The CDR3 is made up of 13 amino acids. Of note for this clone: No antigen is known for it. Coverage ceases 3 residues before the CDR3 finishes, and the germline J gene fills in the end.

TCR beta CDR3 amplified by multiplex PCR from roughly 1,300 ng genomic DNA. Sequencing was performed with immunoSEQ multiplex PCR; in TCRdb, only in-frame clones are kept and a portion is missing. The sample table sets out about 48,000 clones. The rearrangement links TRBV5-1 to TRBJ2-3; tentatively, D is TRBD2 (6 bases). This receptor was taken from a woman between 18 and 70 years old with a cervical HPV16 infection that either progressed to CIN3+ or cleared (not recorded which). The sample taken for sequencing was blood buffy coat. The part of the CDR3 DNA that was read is TGCGCCAGCCGTGGGACTAGCACAGATACG. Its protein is CASRGTSTDT. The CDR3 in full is CASRGTSTDTQYF.